This TCR beta chain is from a study of CD8 T cells in Susac syndrome. Germline assignment: CDR1 MNHNS and CDR2 SASEGT. CDR3 length equals 16 residues. V lost 6 bases to trimming and J lost 3 bases, with 21 bases between them. TCR beta sequencing was performed on blood CD8+ and CD4+ T cells. Matching for age and sex applied to the controls, who were healthy donors. Negative isolation was applied to CD8+ and CD4+ T cells, and FACS enrichment was applied to TEMRA cells. A quantity of about 0.5 to 1 ug RNA underwent reverse transcription using random hexamers. By means of immunoSEQ multiplex PCR, TCR beta CDR3 spanning 54 Vbeta and 13 Jbeta underwent amplification. TCRdb reprocessed the immunoSEQ multiplex PCR reads via MiXCR and lists one record per CDR3 protein. The repertoire has some 120,000 distinct CDR3 sequences, 92% of them found once; the top ten carry 0.13% to 0.15%.

Sequenced material: CD4+ T cells from PBMCs. The chain uses TRBV6-1 and TRBJ2-7; perhaps D is TRBD1 or TRBD2 (5 bases each). This receptor was obtained from a human donor in good health. In DNA form, the CDR3 reads TGTGCCAGCAGAGTAGACCTGGACTGGGGCGACTACGAGCAGTACTTC. It translates to CASRVDLDWGDYEQYF.